The 4 T cell receptor beta chains below come from one sample, sequenced in a study of blood T cell repertoires in COVID-19. TCRdb's copy holds only in-frame clones and misses some; the assay was immunoSEQ multiplex PCR. This table has fewer than 250,000 clones, approximately 81% appearing once. Sequencing was carried out using peripheral blood. Receptors originate from an elderly woman with COVID-19, enrolled during active disease.

The rearrangement joins TRBV6-5 to TRBJ1-2; 10 bases agree with TRBD1. Germline V lookup: CDR1 MNHEY, CDR2 SVGAGI. CDR3 length: 15 amino acids. With 2 bases clipped from V and 4 bases from J, the junction kept 4 bases outside the gene matches. The CDR3 loop is CASSYRDRGGYGYTF. CDR3 nucleotides: TGTGCCAGCAGTTACCGGGACAGGGGAGGCTATGGCTACACCTTC.

This clone was recorded a few times. The gene calls are TRBV18 and TRBJ1-1, with 7 positions matching TRBD1. Germline CDR1 reads KGHSH; CDR2 reads LQKENI. The CDR3 contains 15 residues. Trimming cost V 2 bases and J 5 bases; bases outside gene matches: 8. The CDR3, as DNA: TGTGCCAGCTCACCAGACAGGGATCTGGGGACTGAAGCTTTCTTT. Protein product: CASSPDRDLGTEAFF.

The V call is TRBV3-1 (or the pseudogene TRBV3-2), the J call TRBJ1-4; tentatively, D is TRBD1 (6 bases). Trimming took off 0 bases at V and 8 bases at J, with 22 bases between the two ends. This CDR3 spans 18 amino acids. Germline CDR1 reads LGHDT; CDR2 reads YNNKEL (reference sequence). DNA of the CDR3: TGTGCCAGCAGCCAAGATCCCCCCCCCACAGGGTATCGGGAAAAACTGTTTTTT. Translating it yields CASSQDPPPTGYREKLFF.

V gene TRBV19 combines with J gene TRBJ1-5, with D possibly TRBD1 on 6 matching bases. The CDR3 contains 15 residues. CDR1 and CDR2 from the germline V gene are LNHDA and SQIVND (reference sequence). V lost 4 bases and J lost 5, with 15 bases in between. The DNA for the CDR3 is TGTGCCAGTAGTAGGGGGGGGCATGTCGATCAGCCCCAGCATTTT. Translating gives CASSRGGHVDQPQHF.